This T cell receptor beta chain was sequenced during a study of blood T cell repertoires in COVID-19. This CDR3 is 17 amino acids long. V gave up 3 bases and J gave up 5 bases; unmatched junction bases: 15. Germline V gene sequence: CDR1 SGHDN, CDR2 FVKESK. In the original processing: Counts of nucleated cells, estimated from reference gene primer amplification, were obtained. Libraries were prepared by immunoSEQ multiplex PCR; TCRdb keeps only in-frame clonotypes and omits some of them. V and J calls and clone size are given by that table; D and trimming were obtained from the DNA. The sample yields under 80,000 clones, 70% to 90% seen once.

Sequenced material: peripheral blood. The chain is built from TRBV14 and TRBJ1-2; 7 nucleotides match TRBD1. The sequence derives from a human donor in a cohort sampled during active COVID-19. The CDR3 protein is CASSQITRQGLGYGYTF. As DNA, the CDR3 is TGTGCCAGCAGCCAGATTACCCGACAGGGACTCGGGTATGGCTACACCTTC.